These 13 T cell receptor beta chains originate from one sample sequenced in a study of OX40 agonist ivuxolimab in advanced cancers. TCRdb's copy holds only in-frame clones and misses some; the assay was immunoSEQ multiplex PCR. The data contain 75,000 to 95,000 clones, 91% of them singletons. The sample in question was CD4+ or CD8+ T cells sorted from blood, obtained in a trial of the OX40 agonist ivuxolimab. The receptors come from an adult with an advanced solid tumor such as melanoma, head and neck, liver or kidney cancer.

The chain recombines TRBV4-1 with TRBJ2-7; the D call may be TRBD1 or TRBD2 (5 bases each). This CDR3 is 15 amino acids long. Germline CDR1 and CDR2: MGHRA and YSYEKL. Deletions cut 3 bases from V and 0 bases from J, with 12 bases between. CDR3: CASSQRDASSYEQYF. DNA for the CDR3: TGCGCCAGCAGCCAGAGGGACGCGAGCTCCTACGAGCAGTACTTC.

The V call is TRBV15, the J call TRBJ2-7; weak D call: TRBD1 (6 bases). This CDR3 spans 14 amino acids. Trimming shortened V by 2 bases and J by 3 bases, and 11 bases separated the two germline ends. Looked up from germline, CDR1 is LNHNV and CDR2 is YYDKDF (reference sequence). CDR3 loop: CATSRSTGSYEQYF. Written as DNA, the CDR3 is TGTGCCACCAGCAGATCCACAGGGAGCTACGAGCAGTACTTC. The entire variable domain, with the rest obtained from reference TRBV15 and TRBJ2-7, is as follows: DAMVIQNPRYQVTQFGKPVTLSCSQTLNHNVMYWYQQKSSQAPKLLFHYYDKDFNNEADTPDNFQSRRPNTSFCFLDIRSPGLGDTAMYLCATSRSTGSYEQYFGPGTRLTVT.

The chain couples TRBV2 to TRBJ2-2, with 8 nucleotides matching TRBD1. The CDR3 has 14 residues. V gave up 5 bases and J gave up 8 bases; unmatched junction bases: 7. Looked up from germline, CDR1 is SNHLY and CDR2 is FYNNEI. The DNA for the CDR3 is TGTGCCAGCAGTCCCGACAGGGGAGTAGGGGAGCTGTTTTTT. Its protein product is CASSPDRGVGELFF.

The V gene is TRBV10-2, the J gene TRBJ1-2; D gene unclear. V was clipped by 3 bases and J by 0 bases, with 5 bases between them. The CDR3 loop spans 13 amino acids. CDR1 is WSHSY, CDR2 SAAADI, per germline. Written as DNA, the CDR3 is TGCGCCAGCAGTGACAGAGCTAACTATGGCTACACCTTC. This translates into CASSDRANYGYTF.

The CDR3 reads CASSPGGSTDTQYF. In DNA, the CDR3 is TGTGCCAGCTCACCAGGCGGAAGTACAGATACGCAGTATTTT. The chain recombines TRBV18 with TRBJ2-3; D ambiguous. The germline gives CDR1 KGHSH, CDR2 LQKENI. V lost 2 bases and J 3 bases, leaving 9 bases between the germline ends. This CDR3 contains 14 residues.

About this clone: Germline is not matched at one junction end, which may reflect a read error. CDR3 coding DNA: TGTGCCAGCAGTAAAGCGGGACAGGGGTCTGGAAACACCATATATTTT. Translation gives CASSKAGQGSGNTIYF. The chain is built from TRBV2 and TRBJ1-3, with TRBD1 identical over 10 bases. The CDR3 has 16 amino acids. Germline CDR1 reads SNHLY; CDR2 reads FYNNEI.

The chain links TRBV7-2 to TRBJ1-3; 9 bases match TRBD1. Germline V gene sequence: CDR1 SGHTA, CDR2 FQGNSA. V trimming: 5 bases; J trimming: 0 bases; junction bases outside the gene matches: 8. The CDR3 spans 17 residues. In nucleotides, the CDR3 is TGTGCCAGCAGCCCTGGGACAGGGAGGAACTCTGGAAACACCATATATTTT. Translated: CASSPGTGRNSGNTIYF.

The V gene is TRBV11-1, the J gene TRBJ1-1; the D is unclear. This CDR3 is built from 14 residues. V lost 4 bases and J lost 2, with 11 bases in between. Germline V gene lookup returns CDR1 SGHAT and CDR2 FQDESV (reference sequence). The CDR3 spells CASSSGLQNTEAFF. The CDR3 bases are TGTGCCAGCAGCTCCGGACTACAAAACACTGAAGCTTTCTTT.

This chain connects TRBV28 to TRBJ2-1, with D possibly being TRBD1 (5 bases). In germline, CDR1 is MDHEN, CDR2 SYDVKM. The V gene lost 5 bases and the J gene lost 5 bases, with 16 bases spanning the gap. There are 15 residues in the CDR3. CDR3 amino acids: CASSEADSTNNEQFF. CDR3 coding DNA: TGTGCCAGCAGTGAAGCAGACAGCACAAACAATGAGCAGTTCTTC.

This chain uses TRBV5-1 with TRBJ1-2, with 8 bases that match TRBD1. The CDR3 totals 13 residues. Germline V lookup: CDR1 SGHRS, CDR2 YFSETQ. Trimming at V came to 4 bases and at J to 3 bases, leaving 2 bases not matched to a gene. The DNA of the CDR3 is TGCGCCAGCAGCCCGGGACAGGACTATGGCTACACCTTC. Translated: CASSPGQDYGYTF. The full variable domain, with the rest looked up from reference TRBV5-1 and TRBJ1-2, is KAGVTQTPRYLIKTRGQQVTLSCSPISGHRSVSWYQQTPGQGLQFLFEYFSETQRNKGNFPGRFSGRQFSNSRSEMNVSTLELGDSALYLCASSPGQDYGYTFGSGTRLTVV.

The sample holds one count of this clone. The gene calls are TRBV18 and TRBJ2-3, with 9 nucleotides matching TRBD2. The CDR3 has 17 amino acids. The V segment lost 0 bases and the J segment 1 base; nucleotides outside the gene matches: 5. Germline values: CDR1 KGHSH, CDR2 LQKENI. The CDR3 reads CASSPPRSSGGTDTQYF. The CDR3 nucleotides read TGTGCCAGCTCACCACCCAGGTCTAGCGGGGGCACAGATACGCAGTATTTT.

This rearrangement joins TRBV15 to TRBJ1-4, with no clear D. Per germline, CDR1 LNHNV and CDR2 YYDKDF (reference sequence). The CDR3 contains 15 residues. The germline V and J ends were trimmed by 0 bases and 3 bases, with 8 bases remaining between them. CDR3 region: CATSREGLANEKLFF. Written as DNA, the CDR3 is TGTGCCACCAGCAGAGAAGGGTTGGCTAATGAAAAACTGTTTTTT.

J is TRBJ1-4 and V is TRBV19, with D uncertain. The CDR3 loop spans 12 amino acids. Germline loops: CDR1 LNHDA, CDR2 SQIVND (reference sequence). The germline V and J ends were trimmed by 3 bases and 9 bases, with 8 bases remaining between them. DNA of the CDR3: TGTGCCAGTAGTATTGGGCGTAAAAAACTGTTTTTT. Protein product: CASSIGRKKLFF.